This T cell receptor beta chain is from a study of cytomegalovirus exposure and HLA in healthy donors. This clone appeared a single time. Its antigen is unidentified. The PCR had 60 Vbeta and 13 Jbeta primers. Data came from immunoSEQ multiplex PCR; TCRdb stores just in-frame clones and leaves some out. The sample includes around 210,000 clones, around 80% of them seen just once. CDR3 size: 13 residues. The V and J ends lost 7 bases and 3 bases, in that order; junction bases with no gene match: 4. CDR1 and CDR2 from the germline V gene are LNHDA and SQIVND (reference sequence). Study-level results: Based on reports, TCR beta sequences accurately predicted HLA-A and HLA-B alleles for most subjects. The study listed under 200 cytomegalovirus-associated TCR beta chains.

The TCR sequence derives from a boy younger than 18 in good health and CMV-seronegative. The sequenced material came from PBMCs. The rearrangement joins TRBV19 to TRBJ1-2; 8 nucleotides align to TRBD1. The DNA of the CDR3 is TGTGCCAGTACCCCGGACAGGGACTATGGCTACACCTTC. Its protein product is CASTPDRDYGYTF.